This T cell receptor beta chain emerged from a study of control samples from healthy donors and cancer patients. Clones were read by immunoSEQ multiplex PCR, and TCRdb kept only the in-frame ones, dropping some. The data hold more than 150,000 clones, with about 94% observed a single time. CDR3 length: 13 residues. The ends lost 10 bases at V and 7 bases at J; junction bases unmatched: 7. Germline loops: CDR1 SEHNR, CDR2 FQNEAQ (reference sequence). This chain joins TRBV7-9 and TRBJ1-6, with 7 bases that match TRBD1. This clonotype was obtained from a man aged 50 to 59 in good health. Sample: blood. CDR3 nucleotides: TGTGCCACCTCGACAGGGATCAATTCACCCCTCCACTTT. Its protein is CATSTGINSPLHF.